This T cell receptor beta chain was found in a study of cytomegalovirus exposure and HLA in healthy donors. Remarks on this clone: What it binds is unknown.

Germline V CDR1 and CDR2: MGHRA, YSYEKL. There are 14 residues in the CDR3. V dropped 4 bases and J dropped 1 base, with 5 bases sitting between them. The PCR used 60 Vbeta and 13 Jbeta primers. Clones were sequenced by immunoSEQ multiplex PCR, and TCRdb holds only the in-frame ones, with some missing. Altogether tens of thousands of clones are present, around 71% being singletons, with the ten largest covering around 1.9%. Study outcomes and limitations: In a later analysis, most CMV-associated TCR beta chains appeared HLA-restricted.

This clonotype was obtained from a young man in good health and CMV-seronegative. The V call is TRBV4-1, the J call TRBJ2-6; no firm D call. Sequenced material: PBMCs. The CDR3 loop is CASSPYSGANVLTF. The CDR3 DNA is TGCGCCAGCAGCCCGTATTCTGGGGCCAACGTCCTGACTTTC.